Following are 23 T cell receptor beta chains from one sample sequenced in a study of identical twins. Each CDR3 protein gets one entry after TCRdb re-called the 5' RACE reads with MiXCR. Here the sample spans hundreds of thousands of distinct CDR3 sequences, 20% to 30% being singletons. These data were likewise used in another study, on T cells expressing NK-cell markers.

Sequenced material: CD4+ T cells sorted from blood. Source of these receptors: a woman aged 18 to 35 in good health.

The rearrangement joins TRBV7-2 to TRBJ2-5, with D perhaps TRBD2 (6 bases). Germline CDR1 SGHTA, CDR2 FQGNSA. The length of the CDR3 is 13 residues. Trimming left V 8 bases short and J 5 bases short, with 15 bases between. The CDR3, as DNA: TGTGCCAGCGGCACGGGAGTAGGGGAGACCCAGTACTTC. Protein sequence: CASGTGVGETQYF.

The V and J genes are TRBV4-3 and TRBJ2-1, with TRBD2 matching over 11 bases. V trimming: 1 base; J trimming: 5 bases; junction bases outside the gene matches: 13. CDR3 size: 19 residues. Germline V gene lookup returns CDR1 LGHNA and CDR2 YSLEER. CDR3 loop: CASSQGVHLGTSGNNEQFF. The CDR3, as DNA: TGCGCCAGCAGCCAAGGGGTACATCTAGGGACTAGCGGAAACAATGAGCAGTTCTTC.

This clonotype appeared many times. In DNA, the CDR3 is TGTGCCAGCAGCTATGACAGTTCCTACGAGCAGTACTTC. This codes for CASSYDSSYEQYF. This chain links TRBV7-2 with TRBJ2-7; D perhaps matches TRBD1 (5 bases). The V end was cut by 4 bases, the J end by 1 base, with 8 bases between. This CDR3 region has 13 residues. Germline V gene lookup returns CDR1 SGHTA and CDR2 FQGNSA.

This clonotype was detected only a few times. This chain links TRBV7-8 with TRBJ2-2, with a weak D call TRBD2 (7 bases). Germline V gene lookup returns CDR1 SGHVS and CDR2 FQNEAQ. Trimming shortened V by 4 bases and J by 6 bases, and 21 bases separated the two germline ends. This CDR3 has 17 residues. CDR3 in DNA: TGTGCCAGCAGCTACCGCCGAGGGGGGGCAATGGCCGGGGAGCTGTTTTTT. Protein product: CASSYRRGGAMAGELFF.

This chain links TRBV7-2 with TRBJ2-1, with D unclear. The CDR3 runs to 13 residues. With 5 bases removed from V and 9 bases from J, the gap between germline ends came to 14 bases. Germline V gene lookup returns CDR1 SGHTA and CDR2 FQGNSA. Written as DNA, the CDR3 is TGTGCCAGCAGCCTATTTGATCGCGGTGAGCAGTTCTTC. As protein: CASSLFDRGEQFF. Full variable domain (remainder filled in from reference TRBV7-2 and TRBJ2-1): GAGVSQSPSNKVTEKGKDVELRCDPISGHTALYWYRQSLGQGLEFLIYFQGNSAPDKSGLPSDRFSAERTGGSVSTLTIQRTQQEDSAVYLCASSLFDRGEQFFGPGTRLTVL.

A few counts support this clonotype. The chain couples TRBV5-1 to TRBJ2-2, with 8 bases matching TRBD2. Trimming cost V 3 bases and J 6 bases; bases outside gene matches: 4. Germline V CDR1 and CDR2: SGHRS, YFSETQ. The CDR3 contains 14 residues. In DNA, the CDR3 is TGCGCCAGCAGCTGGACTAGCCTCGCCGGGGAGCTGTTTTTT. It yields the protein CASSWTSLAGELFF.

This clonotype has more than one count but fewer than ten. The V call is TRBV20-1, the J call TRBJ1-5, with D uncertain. Germline V gene data show CDR1 as DFQATT and CDR2 as SNEGSKA (reference sequence). The CDR3 runs 12 residues. Deletions cut 5 bases from V and 1 base from J, with 6 bases between. The CDR3 here is CSASGSNQPQHF. Written as DNA, the CDR3 is TGCAGTGCTTCGGGAAGCAATCAGCCCCAGCATTTT.

The chain uses TRBV12-3 or TRBV12-4 and TRBJ2-7, with TRBD1 matching 8 bases. The CDR3 length is 13 residues. V shed 3 bases and J 9 bases; nucleotides not matched to a gene: 7. The CDR3 sequence: CASSFPSGGRQYF. DNA for the CDR3: TGTGCCAGCAGTTTCCCCTCAGGGGGCAGGCAGTACTTC.

The table lists this clonotype with a few counts. The CDR3 is CAWRIAGGTGELFF. CDR3 DNA sequence: TGTGCCTGGAGAATAGCGGGGGGGACCGGGGAGCTGTTTTTT. This rearrangement joins TRBV30 to TRBJ2-2; 11 nucleotides line up with TRBD2. Trimming took 3 bases from V and 5 from J; bases not matched to a gene: 2. The CDR3 contains 14 residues. The germline V gene encodes CDR1 GTSNPN and CDR2 SVGIG (reference sequence).

V is TRBV12-3 or TRBV12-4 and J is TRBJ2-1; 10 nucleotides line up with TRBD1. V was pared by 8 bases and J by 7 bases, with 5 bases of the junction left unmatched. The CDR3 contains 13 residues. CDR3 sequence: CASSGQGKNEQFF. In nucleotides, the CDR3 is TGTGCCAGCTCGGGACAGGGGAAGAATGAGCAGTTCTTC.

The rearrangement uses TRBV4-3 and TRBJ2-5, with D possibly matching TRBD2 (6 bases). The CDR3 totals 13 residues. Trimming removed 2 bases at V and 5 bases at J, with 9 bases between. Germline V gene sequence: CDR1 LGHNA, CDR2 YSLEER. Here the CDR3 DNA reads TGCGCCAGCAGCCAAAGTCGGGAGGAGACCCAGTACTTC. Protein sequence: CASSQSREETQYF.

The CDR3 here is CSVGMTGGGNEQYF. The CDR3 DNA follows: TGCAGCGTTGGCATGACAGGGGGTGGGAACGAGCAGTACTTC. The chain combines TRBV29-1 with TRBJ2-7; 9 bases fit TRBD1. The junction had 9 bases not matched to a gene; V was cut back by 4 bases and J by 5 bases. Per the germline V gene, CDR1 is SQVTM and CDR2 is ANQGSEA. This CDR3 has 14 amino acids.

This clonotype was seen a handful of times. The chain joins TRBV20-1 to TRBJ1-1; D gene ambiguous. V gave up 3 bases and J gave up 0 bases, with 8 bases separating them. The CDR3 loop spans 13 amino acids. Germline V gene lookup returns CDR1 DFQATT and CDR2 SNEGSKA (reference sequence). Here the CDR3 DNA reads TGCAGTGCTAGTACCCCAGTGAACACTGAAGCTTTCTTT. This gives the protein CSASTPVNTEAFF.

This clonotype was counted a few times. This chain links TRBV6-1 with TRBJ2-5, with 13 positions matching TRBD2. With V trimmed by 8 bases and J by 5 bases, 20 bases remained unmatched. This CDR3 spans 19 amino acids. CDR1 is MNHNS, CDR2 SASEGT, per germline. The CDR3 protein is CASSGLGLAGPSPRETQYF. The CDR3 nucleotides are TGTGCCAGCTCTGGGCTGGGACTAGCGGGACCCTCCCCCAGGGAGACCCAGTACTTC.

The rearrangement joins TRBV10-1 to TRBJ1-1; tentatively, D is TRBD1 (6 bases). Germline lookup yields CDR1 WNHNN and CDR2 SYGVQD (reference sequence). This CDR3 is 11 amino acids long. V was trimmed by 10 bases and J by 4 bases, leaving 10 bases between them. Written as DNA, the CDR3 is TGCGCCATCGGACAGTTCACTGAAGCTTTCTTT. Translated: CAIGQFTEAFF.

For this clonotype: Compared with germline, one end of the junction differs, possibly owing to a read error. V gene TRBV20-1 combines with J gene TRBJ1-1, with D uncertain. The CDR3 has 13 residues. Per the germline V gene, CDR1 is DFQATT and CDR2 is SNEGSKA (reference sequence). Written as DNA, the CDR3 is TGCAGCGCTAGATGGAGCATTGACACTGAAGCTTTCTTT. Its protein product is CSARWSIDTEAFF.

The genes are TRBV9 and TRBJ1-1, with 8 positions matching TRBD1. V trimming: 0 bases; J trimming: 8 bases; junction bases outside the gene matches: 6. The CDR3 contains 14 residues. Looked up from germline, CDR1 is SGDLS and CDR2 is YYNGEE. CDR3 bases: TGTGCCAGCAGCGTAGCAAGGACAGGGAGGGAAGCTTTCTTT. This gives the protein CASSVARTGREAFF.

CDR3 in amino acids: CASSYSHAQESNEQFF. CDR3 nucleotides: TGTGCCAGCAGTTACTCGCATGCCCAGGAGAGCAATGAGCAGTTCTTC. The chain links TRBV6-5 to TRBJ2-1; D gene ambiguous. V lost 0 bases to trimming and J lost 6 bases, with 15 bases between them. In germline, CDR1 is MNHEY, CDR2 SVGAGI. This CDR3 has 16 residues.

The V gene is TRBV6-2 or TRBV6-3, the J gene TRBJ1-2, with 7 bases fitting TRBD1. The CDR3 loop spans 13 amino acids. J was trimmed by 7 bases and V by 6 bases; bases with no gene match: 8. Germline CDR1 reads MNHEY; CDR2 reads SVGEGT. In nucleotides, the CDR3 is TGTGCCAGCAGAACCACAGGGGATTTTGGCTACACCTTC. Translating it yields CASRTTGDFGYTF.

This rearrangement joins TRBV3-1 to TRBJ2-3, with D maybe TRBD2 (6 bases). The CDR3 has 14 amino acids. V was shortened by 1 base and J by 5 bases, with 10 bases between the two germline ends. The germline V gene encodes CDR1 LGHDT and CDR2 YNNKEL (reference sequence). In DNA form, the CDR3 reads TGTGCCAGCAGCCAAGGGAGGGATAAAGATACGCAGTATTTT. Its translation is CASSQGRDKDTQYF.

The chain combines TRBV12-3 or TRBV12-4 with TRBJ2-5, with 10 bases fitting TRBD1. This CDR3 spans 14 amino acids. V lost 6 bases, J lost 7 bases, and 8 bases stayed unmatched. The CDR3 DNA reads TGTGCCAGCAGACTTACGACAGGGGGCGGGACCCAGTACTTC. Translated, it gives CASRLTTGGGTQYF.

The chain employs TRBV20-1 and TRBJ1-4; weak D call: TRBD1 (5 bases). V lost 0 bases and J lost 1, with 18 bases in between. CDR1 is DFQATT and CDR2 is SNEGSKA in the germline V gene (reference sequence). CDR3 length: 18 residues. DNA of the CDR3: TGCAGTGCTAGAGATCGGGGCAGCTGGGTTAGAACTAATGAAAAACTGTTTTTT. The encoded protein is CSARDRGSWVRTNEKLFF.

The chain recombines TRBV20-1 with TRBJ2-5, with a tentative D call TRBD2 (6 bases). V lost 3 bases to trimming and J lost 4 bases, with 15 bases between them. Germline lookup yields CDR1 DFQATT and CDR2 SNEGSKA (reference sequence). This CDR3 spans 14 amino acids. This CDR3 reads CSASPGLGVETQYF. The CDR3, as DNA: TGCAGTGCTAGTCCGGGACTGGGGGTAGAGACCCAGTACTTC.